This TCR beta chain was identified during a study of PD-1 blockade in mismatch repair-deficient tumors. This CDR3 comprises 13 residues. V dropped 10 bases and J dropped 5; count of bases not matched to a gene: 6. CDR1 is SGHAT and CDR2 is FQNNGV in the germline V gene. Data came from immunoSEQ multiplex PCR; TCRdb stores just in-frame clones and leaves some out. Among approximately 10,000 clones listed, roughly nine tenths were seen once. Regarding this clone: Its antigen is not identified.

Noted time point: roughly 10-day in vitro stimulation with candidate mutation-associated neoantigen peptide 1. All patients were mismatch repair deficient, assessed by either PCR or immunohistochemistry. Each of seven or eight ELISpot-reactive candidate peptides was used for roughly 11-day stimulation. The sample consisted of cells cultured in vitro, taken from a patient treated with pembrolizumab. This receptor was obtained from an adult with mismatch repair-deficient cancer. The rearrangement uses TRBV11-2 and TRBJ2-1; TRBD2 matches at 9 bases. As DNA, the CDR3 is TGTGCCACCAGGACTAGCGAGCACAATGAGCAGTTCTTC. Translating it yields CATRTSEHNEQFF. Full variable domain (outside the CDR3, taken from reference TRBV11-2 and TRBJ2-1): EAGVAQSPRYKIIEKRQSVAFWCNPISGHATLYWYQQILGQGPKLLIQFQNNGVVDDSQLPKDRFSAERLKGVDSTLKIQPAKLEDSAVYLCATRTSEHNEQFFGPGTRLTVL.